One and the same sample provided the 18 T cell receptor beta chains below, sequenced in a study of blood T cells in healthy people across ages. Next came a second PCR, run for about 7 to 11 cycles, which used a sample-barcoded 5' primer along with a J-beta primer mix. TCRdb reprocessed the 5' RACE reads with MiXCR, giving one entry per CDR3 protein. The sample consists of about a million distinct CDR3 sequences, 48% of them appearing once. Sample: blood. The origin of the receptors is a man in his thirties or forties in good health.

This clonotype was picked up one time. The chain couples TRBV4-1 to TRBJ2-1, with 9 nucleotides matching TRBD2. CDR1 MGHRA and CDR2 YSYEKL come from the germline V gene. CDR3 length: 15 amino acids. V dropped 1 base and J dropped 9; count of bases not matched to a gene: 7. CDR3 DNA: TGCGCCAGCAGCCAAGTAGCGGGGGCCCACGGTGAGCAGTTCTTC. Translation: CASSQVAGAHGEQFF.

V gene TRBV4-1 combines with J gene TRBJ1-2; D gene uncertain. The CDR3 contains 12 residues. V lost 0 bases to trimming and J lost 8 bases, with 7 bases between them. Germline lookup yields CDR1 MGHRA and CDR2 YSYEKL. CDR3 coding DNA: TGCGCCAGCAGCCAAGATCTGCTGGGCTACACCTTC. Amino acid sequence: CASSQDLLGYTF.

The rearrangement links TRBV21-1 to TRBJ1-5. TRBV21-1 is tagged as a pseudogene. The CDR3 covers 13 residues. The CDR3 nucleotides are TGTGCCAGCCGGCCACATAGCAATCAGCCCCAGCATTTT. This translates into CASRPHSNQPQHF.

The chain joins TRBV12-3 or TRBV12-4 to TRBJ2-1, with D possibly being TRBD1 (6 bases). This CDR3 contains 12 residues. V dropped 6 bases and J dropped 9 bases, with 12 bases sitting between them. As DNA, the CDR3 is TGTGCCAGCAGAATGCAGGGGTTTGAGCAGTTCTTC. Amino acid sequence: CASRMQGFEQFF.

In its sample, this clonotype was seen a few times. In DNA form, the CDR3 reads TGTGCCAGCAGTGAAGATGAGAGGTCGGGCTGGCTAGATACGCAGTATTTT. Protein sequence: CASSEDERSGWLDTQYF. The chain employs TRBV2 and TRBJ2-3; D call uncertain. The length of the CDR3 is 17 residues. Deletions cut 1 base from V and 5 bases from J, with 19 bases between. Germline V CDR1 and CDR2: SNHLY, FYNNEI.

About this clonotype: Sequence at one end of the junction differs from germline and may be a read error. The chain has TRBV7-2 and TRBJ1-5; weak D call: TRBD1 (6 bases). Germline V gene lookup returns CDR1 SGHTA and CDR2 FQGNSA. The CDR3 loop spans 17 amino acids. CDR3 DNA: TGTGTCAGCAGCTTAGATTCTACAGGGATGGGTAATCAGCCCCAGCATTTT. Amino acid sequence: CVSSLDSTGMGNQPQHF.

This clonotype came up a few times. V gene TRBV6-1 combines with J gene TRBJ1-2; D gene uncertain. Germline CDR1 is MNHNS and CDR2 is SASEGT. The CDR3 is 15 residues long. V lost 1 base and J lost 2, with 11 bases in between. In nucleotides, the CDR3 is TGTGCCAGCAGTGAAGGGGCAGAGCGCAACTATGGCTACACCTTC. Translating gives CASSEGAERNYGYTF.

Comment on this clonotype: One end of the junction varies from germline; a read error may be responsible. The rearrangement uses TRBV27 and TRBJ2-5, with D hard to call. This CDR3 is 12 amino acids long. Germline-derived CDR1 and CDR2 are MNHEY and SMNVEV (reference sequence). The CDR3 sequence: CASSSIEEAQYF. Written as DNA, the CDR3 is TGTGCCAGCAGTTCTATAGAAGAGGCCCAGTACTTC.

This clonotype was found a few times. This sequence joins TRBV6-1 and TRBJ2-7; 8 bases fit TRBD1. Trimming cost V 6 bases and J 8 bases; bases outside gene matches: 9. The CDR3 length is 13 residues. Germline V gives CDR1 MNHNS, CDR2 SASEGT. CDR3 region: CASRAGQGRQQYF. The DNA for the CDR3 is TGTGCCAGCAGGGCCGGACAGGGTCGTCAGCAGTACTTC.

The J gene is TRBJ2-7, the V gene TRBV5-1; 11 nucleotides line up with TRBD2. The CDR3 extends over 15 amino acids. V shed 7 bases, J shed 3 bases, and the junction held 9 bases outside the gene matches. Germline lookup yields CDR1 SGHRS and CDR2 YFSETQ. The CDR3 loop is CASGHGTSGYYEQYF. The CDR3 coding sequence is TGCGCCAGCGGACACGGGACTAGCGGATACTACGAGCAGTACTTC.

The rearrangement joins TRBV10-3 to TRBJ1-5; D is unresolved. The V end lost 0 bases, the J end lost 4 bases, and 10 bases lay between the germline ends. The CDR3 consists of 15 residues. Germline CDR1 reads ENHRY; CDR2 reads SYGVKD. The CDR3 nucleotides are TGTGCCATCAGTGAGTCAGAACTGGCAAATCAGCCCCAGCATTTT. It translates to CAISESELANQPQHF.

The gene calls are TRBV10-3 and TRBJ1-2; the match to TRBD1 covers 11 bases. Trimming removed 3 bases from V and 6 bases from J; junction bases left unmatched: 12. In germline, CDR1 is ENHRY, CDR2 SYGVKD. The CDR3 runs 17 residues. CDR3 amino acids: CAISDNPGQGVLDGYTF. The CDR3 region has the DNA TGTGCCATCAGTGACAACCCGGGACAGGGGGTTCTGGATGGCTACACCTTC.

The rearrangement joins TRBV18 to TRBJ2-7; D ambiguous. V dropped 0 bases and J dropped 0 bases, with 9 bases sitting between them. The V gene's germline CDR1 is KGHSH and CDR2 LQKENI. The CDR3 consists of 15 residues. In DNA, the CDR3 is TGTGCCAGCTCACCACCGATAGGAAGCTCCTACGAGCAGTACTTC. It encodes CASSPPIGSSYEQYF.

The chain combines TRBV6-1 with TRBJ2-3, with D perhaps matching TRBD1 (6 bases). CDR3 length: 17 amino acids. Trimming cost V 8 bases and J 0 bases, with 21 bases left between them. CDR1 and CDR2 (germline): MNHNS, SASEGT. The chain's CDR3 is CASSFLGTLPSTDTQYF. The CDR3 DNA follows: TGTGCCAGCTCCTTTCTGGGGACATTACCTAGCACAGATACGCAGTATTTT.

This chain uses TRBV3-1 with TRBJ1-2; D is unresolved. Trimming cost V 3 bases and J 8 bases, with 10 bases left between them. Germline V gives CDR1 LGHDT, CDR2 YNNKEL (reference sequence). The CDR3 sequence is 12 residues long. CDR3 sequence reads: CASSQDKEGYTF. The CDR3 DNA is TGTGCCAGCAGCCAGGATAAGGAAGGCTACACCTTC. Full variable domain (remainder filled in from reference TRBV3-1 and TRBJ1-2): DTAVSQTPKYLVTQMGNDKSIKCEQNLGHDTMYWYKQDSKKFLKIMFSYNNKELIINETVPNRFSPKSPDKAHLNLHINSLELGDSAVYFCASSQDKEGYTFGSGTRLTVV.

Worth noting for this clonotype: The junction does not match germline at one end; this may be a read error. The chain combines TRBV20-1 with TRBJ2-3, with TRBD2 as a possible D gene (6 bases). Germline V CDR1 and CDR2: DFQATT, SNEGSKA (reference sequence). The CDR3 loop spans 15 amino acids. In DNA, the CDR3 is TGCAGTACCCCAGCGGGCCGGACCTTCACAGATGCGCAGTATTTT. Translated: CSTPAGRTFTDAQYF.

The genes are TRBV7-9 and TRBJ2-1, with 12 bases matching TRBD2. CDR1 and CDR2 (germline): SEHNR, FQNEAQ (reference sequence). This CDR3 contains 19 residues. J lost 5 bases, V lost 5 bases, and 16 bases had no gene match. CDR3 nucleotides: TGTGCCAGCAGCGCTTTGTGGCTAGCGGGGGGGCCTAGCGACAATGAGCAGTTCTTC. Its translation: CASSALWLAGGPSDNEQFF.

This clonotype was seen a few times. The V gene is TRBV5-1, the J gene TRBJ2-3, with a weak D call TRBD2 (5 bases). Germline V gene lookup returns CDR1 SGHRS and CDR2 YFSETQ. V lost 4 bases to trimming and J lost 4 bases, with 13 bases between them. The CDR3 spans 14 residues. CDR3 residues: CASSKDGSADTQYF. The CDR3 region has the DNA TGCGCCAGCAGCAAAGACGGTAGCGCAGATACGCAGTATTTT.